The source of this TCR beta chain is a study of lymphopenia after photon versus proton radiotherapy. Study-wide results and caveats: Larger post-nadir TCR diversity loss correlated inversely with survival in deceased patients. Survival link was tested only in deceased patients; proton benefit remains a possibility. Relative stability marked proton patients; photon patients lost diversity and naive cells. After lymphocyte nadir, photon-treated repertoires showed oligoclonal expansion, especially CD8+ Temra.

A note on this clone: Its antigen is not identified.

Clones were sequenced by immunoSEQ multiplex PCR, and TCRdb holds only the in-frame ones, with some missing. Altogether roughly 36,000 clones are present, approximately 87% being singletons, with the ten largest covering 6.8%. Germline values: CDR1 GTSNPN, CDR2 SVGIG (reference sequence). The CDR3 has 13 residues. Trimming removed 5 bases from V and 5 bases from J, with 13 bases in between. J is TRBJ1-5 and V is TRBV30; maybe TRBD1 (5 bases). This TCR was recovered from a woman in her fifties or sixties with pancreatic cancer. The starting material was peripheral blood, obtained from a patient treated with photon-based radiotherapy. The CDR3 sequence is CAWGRGVDQPQHF. The CDR3 coding sequence is TGTGCCTGGGGCCGGGGGGTGGATCAGCCCCAGCATTTT.